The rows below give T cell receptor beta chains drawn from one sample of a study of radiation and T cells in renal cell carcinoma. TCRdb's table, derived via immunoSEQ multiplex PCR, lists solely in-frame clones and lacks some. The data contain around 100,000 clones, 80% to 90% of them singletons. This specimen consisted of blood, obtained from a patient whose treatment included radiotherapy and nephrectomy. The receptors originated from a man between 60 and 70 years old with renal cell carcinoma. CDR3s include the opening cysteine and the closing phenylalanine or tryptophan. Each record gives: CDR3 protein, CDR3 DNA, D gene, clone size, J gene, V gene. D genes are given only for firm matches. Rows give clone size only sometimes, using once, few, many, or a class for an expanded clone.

CAWSVDSYEQYF TGTGCCTGGAGTGTCGACAGCTACGAGCAGTACTTC - - TRBJ2-7 TRBV30
CSVFGNLEAFF TGCAGCGTTTTCGGTAATCTCGAAGCTTTCTTT - - TRBJ1-1 TRBV29-1
CASSPEGGSEETQYF TGTGCCAGCAGCCCAGAGGGCGGGAGCGAGGAGACCCAGTACTTC TRBD2 - TRBJ2-5 TRBV7-2
CVSRRRSTGLNEKLFF TGTGTCAGCCGCCGTCGTAGTACAGGCCTTAATGAAAAACTGTTTTTT - - TRBJ1-4 TRBV6-6
CASSRVGSGRAPHEQYF TGCGCCAGCAGCCGAGTTGGTAGCGGGAGGGCCCCCCACGAGCAGTACTTC TRBD2 - TRBJ2-7 TRBV4-3
CASSLRRSPGFF TGTGCCAGCAGCTTAAGGAGGTCTCCCGGGTTCTTC - - TRBJ2-1 TRBV7-9
CASSIGYEQYF TGTGCCAGTAGTATTGGGTACGAGCAGTACTTC - - TRBJ2-7 TRBV19
CASSLRAVSGNTIYF TGTGCCAGCAGTTTACGGGCAGTCTCTGGAAACACCATATATTTT - - TRBJ1-3 TRBV27
CASSIGGLGTEAFF TGTGCCAGTAGTATAGGGGGGCTCGGCACTGAAGCTTTCTTT - - TRBJ1-1 TRBV19
CASSSGTGFPSTDTQYF TGTGCCAGCAGTTCCGGGACAGGGTTCCCTAGCACAGATACGCAGTATTTT TRBD1 - TRBJ2-3 TRBV28
CASSLDGRSNEKLFF TGTGCCAGCAGCTTAGATGGTCGGTCCAATGAAAAACTGTTTTTT - - TRBJ1-4 TRBV7-2
CASSLGTSGSRGGYEQYF TGTGCCAGCAGTTTAGGGACTAGCGGAAGCCGGGGGGGTTACGAGCAGTACTTC TRBD2 - TRBJ2-7 TRBV28
CACTGGGSNQPQHF TGTGCCTGTACAGGGGGAGGAAGCAATCAGCCCCAGCATTTT TRBD1 few TRBJ1-5 TRBV19
CSVSQGTLSYEQYF TGCAGCGTTTCACAGGGGACCCTCTCCTACGAGCAGTACTTC TRBD1 - TRBJ2-7 TRBV29-1
CSVEDFQSDIQYF TGCAGCGTTGAAGATTTCCAGTCTGATATTCAGTACTTC - - TRBJ2-4 TRBV29-1
CASRKGGGSSYTEAFF TGCGCCAGCAGGAAAGGAGGTGGGTCGTCGTACACTGAAGCTTTCTTT - few TRBJ1-1 TRBV4-1
CASSLSGGQNTEAFF TGTGCCAGCAGTTTATCGGGGGGGCAGAACACTGAAGCTTTCTTT - - TRBJ1-1 TRBV27
CASEEGRSPLHF TGTGCCAGCGAGGAGGGGCGGTCACCCCTCCACTTT - - TRBJ1-6 TRBV6-6
CASSLGTFSEAFF TGTGCCAGCAGTCTCGGGACATTTTCTGAAGCTTTCTTT - few TRBJ1-1 TRBV27
CASSYSGANVLTF TGTGCCAGCAGTTACTCTGGGGCCAACGTCCTGACTTTC - once TRBJ2-6 TRBV27
CASSNIRGSSYNEQFF TGTGCCAGCAGCAATATACGAGGGAGCTCCTACAATGAGCAGTTCTTC - - TRBJ2-1 TRBV7-9
CASSMVPPRAEAFF TGTGCCAGTAGTATGGTTCCCCCCCGCGCTGAAGCTTTCTTT - - TRBJ1-1 TRBV19
CASSLITGILAKNIQYF TGTGCCAGCAGCTTGATTACAGGCATACTAGCCAAAAACATTCAGTACTTC - - TRBJ2-4 TRBV5-8
CASSLLAGGLSSYNEQFF TGTGCCAGCAGCTTACTAGCGGGAGGCCTGAGCTCCTACAATGAGCAGTTCTTC TRBD2 - TRBJ2-1 TRBV11-2
CASSPASGADIQYF TGTGCCAGCTCACCGGCTAGCGGGGCAGACATTCAGTACTTC TRBD2 - TRBJ2-4 TRBV18
CASSVGEALHSGNTIYF TGTGCCAGCAGCGTAGGTGAAGCACTGCACTCTGGAAACACCATATATTTT - - TRBJ1-3 TRBV9
CASSYSSGAYEQYF TGTGCCAGCAGTTACTCGAGTGGGGCCTACGAGCAGTACTTC - - TRBJ2-7 TRBV6-6
CASSLQRGDKRPPDTEAFF TGTGCCAGCAGTTTACAGAGGGGGGACAAGAGACCCCCCGACACTGAAGCTTTCTTT - once TRBJ1-1 TRBV2
CSVERGEYEQYF TGCAGCGTTGAACGAGGGGAATACGAGCAGTACTTC - - TRBJ2-7 TRBV29-1
CASSQVSRPTDTQYF TGTGCCAGCAGCCAAGTATCTAGACCCACAGATACGCAGTATTTT - once TRBJ2-3 TRBV4-2
CAVKTPALNYGYTF TGTGCCGTCAAGACCCCGGCTCTAAACTATGGCTACACCTTC - - TRBJ1-2 TRBV6-5
CASRDANTEAFF TGTGCCAGCAGGGATGCGAACACTGAAGCTTTCTTT - - TRBJ1-1 TRBV27
CASSLITGGHEQYF TGTGCCAGCAGCTTAATCACAGGGGGTCACGAGCAGTACTTC TRBD1 once TRBJ2-7 TRBV7-2
CASSADLWRDTQYF TGTGCCAGCAGTGCAGACCTCTGGCGGGATACGCAGTATTTT - - TRBJ2-3 TRBV7-2
CASSAPGALNTEAFF TGTGCCAGCAGCGCCCCCGGGGCCCTGAACACTGAAGCTTTCTTT - - TRBJ1-1 TRBV5-8
CASSFPMFFRNTEAFF TGTGCCAGCAGCTTCCCCATGTTCTTCCGGAACACTGAAGCTTTCTTT - - TRBJ1-1 TRBV7-9
CASSLGARGSVETQYF TGCGCCAGCAGCTTGGGAGCCAGGGGGTCGGTGGAGACCCAGTACTTC TRBD1 once TRBJ2-5 TRBV5-1
CSVGGTPYEQYF TGCAGCGTTGGCGGGACCCCGTACGAGCAGTACTTC - - TRBJ2-7 TRBV29-1
CASSPRQFF TGTGCCAGCTCACCACGGCAGTTCTTC - - TRBJ2-1 TRBV18
CASSSPDRGLYGYTF TGTGCCAGCAGTTCCCCGGACAGGGGGCTCTATGGCTACACCTTC TRBD1 - TRBJ1-2 TRBV27
CASSLRTASNQPQHF TGTGCCAGCAGTTTAAGAACCGCTAGCAATCAGCCCCAGCATTTT - - TRBJ1-5 TRBV27
CASSLSGGVHPTDTQYF TGTGCCAGCAGCCTTAGTGGGGGCGTACACCCCACAGATACGCAGTATTTT - few TRBJ2-3 TRBV9
CASTRLSHREQFF TGTGCCAGCACCCGGCTGTCACACAGGGAGCAGTTCTTC - - TRBJ2-1 TRBV7-2
CASSRAPGLAGSEQYF TGTGCCAGTAGCAGGGCACCGGGACTAGCGGGAAGCGAGCAGTACTTC TRBD2 - TRBJ2-7 TRBV19
CASSVVTGKDEKLFF TGTGCCAGCAGCGTAGTCACAGGGAAGGATGAAAAACTGTTTTTT - - TRBJ1-4 TRBV9
CASSVAGFTDTQYF TGTGCCAGCAGCGTAGCAGGGTTTACAGATACGCAGTATTTT - - TRBJ2-3 TRBV9
CASRGQGLAGAESYNEQFF TGCGCCAGCAGGGGTCAAGGACTAGCGGGAGCGGAGTCCTACAATGAGCAGTTCTTC TRBD2 - TRBJ2-1 TRBV5-1
CASSIKTGGSQPQHF TGTGCCAGTAGTATTAAGACAGGGGGCAGTCAGCCCCAGCATTTT TRBD1 - TRBJ1-5 TRBV19
CASGGGRSTYEQYF TGTGCCAGCGGGGGTGGCCGGAGCACCTACGAGCAGTACTTC - few TRBJ2-7 TRBV6-6
CASSPSLMGEGPYEQYF TGTGCCAGCAGCCCAAGTCTGATGGGGGAAGGCCCCTACGAGCAGTACTTC - - TRBJ2-7 TRBV7-8
CASSFRAGEGEWTGELFF TGTGCCAGCAGTTTCCGGGCGGGAGAAGGTGAGTGGACCGGGGAGCTGTTTTTT TRBD2 - TRBJ2-2 TRBV27
CASSVSGRARVDTQYF TGTGCCAGCAGCGTAAGCGGGAGGGCCCGGGTGGATACGCAGTATTTT TRBD2 - TRBJ2-3 TRBV9
CASSLSGQGSGNTIYF TGTGCCAGCAGCTTGTCGGGACAGGGGTCTGGAAACACCATATATTTT TRBD1 - TRBJ1-3 TRBV7-2
CASSIGAGGAGEQYF TGTGCCAGTAGTATAGGTGCTGGGGGCGCGGGGGAGCAGTACTTC - - TRBJ2-7 TRBV19
CASRKGGGPNEQYF TGTGCCAGCAGGAAGGGGGGCGGACCCAACGAGCAGTACTTC - - TRBJ2-7 TRBV27